A selection of T cell receptor beta chains follows, all from one sample in a study of blood T cells in healthy people across ages. Using its own MiXCR run on the 5' RACE reads, TCRdb lists one record per CDR3 protein. The sample records 600,000 or so distinct CDR3 sequences, approximately 30% being singletons. The source material was blood. Receptors originate from a woman over 75 in good health. The CDR3 runs from the conserved cysteine through the conserved F or W. The order of the fields is J gene, clone size, D gene, V gene, CDR3 DNA, CDR3 protein. A D gene is named only where the DNA matches it firmly. Clone size is stated in some rows and not others, as once, few, many or a class when expanded.

TRBJ2-7,many,-,TRBV18,TGTGCCAGCTCACCACCTAGTCAATCCTACGAGCAGTACTTC,CASSPPSQSYEQYF
TRBJ1-6,-,TRBD1,TRBV20-1,TGCAGTGCTAGAGATTGGGGACAGGGTTCGGCACCCCTCCACTTT,CSARDWGQGSAPLHF
TRBJ2-5,many,TRBD2,TRBV20-1,TGCAGTGCAGTTAAAGCGGGACTAGCGGGGGTGCACCAAGAGACCCAGTACTTC,CSAVKAGLAGVHQETQYF
TRBJ2-1,many,TRBD2,TRBV9,TGTGCCAGCAGCCTCCTAGCGGGGGGGTCTGGAAATGAGCAGTTCTTC,CASSLLAGGSGNEQFF
TRBJ2-1,-,-,TRBV6-2/TRBV6-3,TGTGCCAGCAGTTACTCGATTGGGCAGTCGGAGCAGTTCTTC,CASSYSIGQSEQFF
TRBJ2-3,many,TRBD1,TRBV6-6,TGTGCCAGCAGTTATACCCGACAGGGGGATACGCAGTATTTT,CASSYTRQGDTQYF
TRBJ2-5,few,-,TRBV30,TGTGCCTGGGGATTAAGGACCCAGTACTTC,CAWGLRTQYF
TRBJ2-3,-,-,TRBV3-1,TGTGCCAGCAACCGGACGGGACTCTACGCAGATACGCAGTATTTT,CASNRTGLYADTQYF
TRBJ2-7,few,-,TRBV27,TGTGCCACCGTTGGGCGGACGCACAATGAGCAGTACTTC,CATVGRTHNEQYF
TRBJ2-1,many,TRBD1,TRBV5-1,TGCGCCAGCAGCTTGGGGACAGGGAAACTTTCCTACAATGAGCAGTTCTTC,CASSLGTGKLSYNEQFF
TRBJ2-5,-,-,TRBV12-2,TGTGCAAGTCGCTCCCACAAGACTAGCGGGGGAGAGACCCAGTACTTC,CASRSHKTSGGETQYF
TRBJ1-1,many,-,TRBV20-1,TGCAGATCCCCTGTGAACACTGAAGCTTTCTTT,CRSPVNTEAFF
TRBJ1-5,-,-,TRBV2,TGTGCCAGCAGTGGGGGATTATGGCCCCAGCATTTT,CASSGGLWPQHF
TRBJ2-5,-,TRBD1,TRBV10-3,TGTGCCATGGGACAGGGGGGTCGGGAGACCCAGTACTTC,CAMGQGGRETQYF
TRBJ1-1,-,-,TRBV12-3/TRBV12-4,TGTGCCAGCAGGCGGCCAGGGTTAAACACTGAAGCTTTCTTT,CASRRPGLNTEAFF
TRBJ1-2,many,-,TRBV7-3,TGTGCCAGCAGCTTAGGGGCAGCAGGGAACTATGGCTACACCTTC,CASSLGAAGNYGYTF
TRBJ2-3,many,TRBD1,TRBV6-6,TGTGCCAGCAGCCGATTGGGACAGGGGATGACAGATACGCAGTATTTT,CASSRLGQGMTDTQYF
TRBJ1-2,-,TRBD1,TRBV7-2,TGTGCCAGCAGCCTTCCGAGACAGGGGGCGCGCAGCTACACCTTC,CASSLPRQGARSYTF
TRBJ1-5,few,TRBD1,TRBV4-2,TGTGCCAGCAGCCAAGATCTCCGGGACAGAAATCAGCCCCAGCATTTT,CASSQDLRDRNQPQHF
TRBJ2-7,-,TRBD2,TRBV20-1,TGCAGTGCTAGGGGAGAGGCGGGAGCCCCCTACGAGCAGTACTTC,CSARGEAGAPYEQYF
TRBJ1-3,-,TRBD1,TRBV7-9,TGTGCCAGCAGCTCACAAGGGGGCTACTCTGGAAACACCATATATTTT,CASSSQGGYSGNTIYF
TRBJ2-7,-,-,TRBV6-5,TGTGCCAGCAGTTACCCAATTCCACGTAGTTCCTACGAGCAGTACTTC,CASSYPIPRSSYEQYF
TRBJ1-6,-,-,TRBV14,TGTGCCAGCAGCCTGGGAGGGGGGATTAATTCACCCCTCCACTTT,CASSLGGGINSPLHF
TRBJ2-3,many,-,TRBV7-2,TGTGCCAGCAGCTTAGATCAGGGTCTGGTTACGCAGTATTTT,CASSLDQGLVTQYF
TRBJ1-5,few,TRBD1,TRBV2,TGTGCCAGCAGCGGACAGGGGATTAACAATCAGCCCCAGCATTTT,CASSGQGINNQPQHF
TRBJ2-4,-,-,TRBV7-2,TGTGCCAGCAGCATACAGGCCATGCTAGCCAAAAACATTCAGTACTTC,CASSIQAMLAKNIQYF
TRBJ2-1,many,TRBD1,TRBV7-2,TGTGCCAGCAGTTACAGGGGGACGTACAATGAGCAGTTCTTC,CASSYRGTYNEQFF
TRBJ2-5,many,-,TRBV18,TGTGCCAGCTCACCCCCCATACGAGAAGTCCTAAAGGGGACCCAGTACTTC,CASSPPIREVLKGTQYF
TRBJ2-1,many,-,TRBV20-1,TGCAGTGCTAGTACGGTTGAGCAGTTCTTC,CSASTVEQFF
TRBJ2-5,many,TRBD2,TRBV19,TGTGCCAGTTCCACCGAGCCCCCGGGCACTAGCGGGGGAGAGACCCAGTACTTC,CASSTEPPGTSGGETQYF
TRBJ1-2,many,-,TRBV20-1,TGCAGTGCTAGAGATCTCAGGTTGGGCGGGTACGGCTACACCTTC,CSARDLRLGGYGYTF
TRBJ1-2,many,-,TRBV27,TGTGCCAGCAGTTTTTCAGGGGCGGGGGGCTACACCTTC,CASSFSGAGGYTF
TRBJ2-7,-,-,TRBV4-1,TGCGCCAGCAGCCAAGACGTGGCCAGAATGGAACTTCAGTACTTC,CASSQDVARMELQYF
TRBJ2-7,many,TRBD1,TRBV2,TGTGCCAGCAGACAGGGGCGCGCAGGGATGTCTTACGAGCAGTACTTC,CASRQGRAGMSYEQYF
TRBJ1-3,few,-,TRBV20-1,TGCAGTGCTAGAGATCCGGTTAGCTCTGGAAACACCATATATTTT,CSARDPVSSGNTIYF
TRBJ1-4,few,TRBD1,TRBV14,TGTGCCAGCAGCCCCCTGACAGGGGGCGTCGGAAAACTGTTTTTT,CASSPLTGGVGKLFF
TRBJ1-2,-,TRBD1,TRBV5-1,TGCGCCAGCAGCCCGGGACAGCAGAAAATGGGCACCTTC,CASSPGQQKMGTF
TRBJ1-2,once,-,TRBV30,TGTGCCTGGAGTGTAAGGCCAGTCCGCTGCACCTTC,CAWSVRPVRCTF
TRBJ1-2,few,-,TRBV30,TGTGCCTGGAGTGTACGTGGCAGGGTGGATGGCTACACCTTC,CAWSVRGRVDGYTF
TRBJ1-5,-,TRBD1,TRBV6-1,TGTGCCAGCAGTGATGGACAGGGGGCGAGAGGGCCCCAGCATTTT,CASSDGQGARGPQHF
TRBJ2-4,few,-,TRBV4-3,TGCGCCAGCAGCCAAGATCGATGGTCTAAAAACATTCAGTACTTC,CASSQDRWSKNIQYF
TRBJ1-1,many,-,TRBV28,TGTGCCAGCAGTCGGTCGACAGACAACACTGAAGCTTTCTTT,CASSRSTDNTEAFF
TRBJ2-1,-,TRBD2,TRBV20-1,TGCAGTGCTAGTAGCGGGGGGGCAGCGGACCATGAGCAGTTCTTC,CSASSGGAADHEQFF
TRBJ2-3,-,TRBD1,TRBV28,TGTACCAGCAGTTCCCTCTGGCAGGGGGGCACAGATACGCAGTATTTT,CTSSSLWQGGTDTQYF
TRBJ1-1,many,-,TRBV20-1,TGCAGTGCTAGTCGAAGGGCCACTGAAGCTTTCTTT,CSASRRATEAFF
TRBJ2-7,-,-,TRBV4-1,TGCGCCAGCAGCCAAGGGTGGGAGTCCTACGAGCAGTACTTC,CASSQGWESYEQYF
TRBJ1-1,-,-,TRBV5-1,TGCGCCAGCAGCTTGGTAGGGCCCATGAACACTGAAGCTTTCTTT,CASSLVGPMNTEAFF
TRBJ2-7,-,TRBD1,TRBV7-9,TGTGCCAGCAGCTCCCGGACAGGGCGAGACGAGCAGTACTTC,CASSSRTGRDEQYF
TRBJ2-5,many,TRBD1,TRBV5-1,TGCGCCAGCATGACACAGGGGGCAGGGGAGACCCAGTACTTC,CASMTQGAGETQYF
TRBJ2-7,-,TRBD1,TRBV10-3,TGTGCCATCGGCAGGGGGCCTGAGATCTACGAGCAGTACTTC,CAIGRGPEIYEQYF
TRBJ2-7,few,-,TRBV18,TGTGCCAGCTCACCACCGTCAGGGTGGGACGAGCAGTACTTC,CASSPPSGWDEQYF
TRBJ1-5,many,-,TRBV20-1,TGCAGTGCGCTACAGCTAGATGCCAATCAGCCCCAGCATTTT,CSALQLDANQPQHF
TRBJ2-7,many,TRBD1,TRBV28,TGTGCCAGCAGGACAGGGGATTACGAGCAGTACTTC,CASRTGDYEQYF
TRBJ2-3,many,-,TRBV5-1,TGCGCCAGCAGCTCGGATCACCATACGCAGTATTTT,CASSSDHHTQYF
TRBJ1-2,-,-,TRBV29-1,TGCAGCGTATCCCCGGGCTACACCTTC,CSVSPGYTF
TRBJ1-2,many,TRBD1,TRBV7-3,TGTGCCAGCAATACCAGGGGGCGCGGCTACACCTTC,CASNTRGRGYTF
TRBJ2-3,few,-,TRBV2,TGTGCCAGCAGTGAAGTGGGGATTCGGGGTCGCACAGATACGCAGTATTTT,CASSEVGIRGRTDTQYF